This T cell receptor (beta chain) was identified in a study of blood T cell repertoires in COVID-19. Study background: Samples taken during acute and convalescent COVID-19 were collected in the United States, Italy and Spain. The cDNA or gDNA used as material had been derived from T cells, B-cell-depleted T cells, or PBMCs.

As processed by the authors: Nucleated cell number was recorded as an estimate derived from reference gene primer amplification. Measured with immunoSEQ multiplex PCR; TCRdb has only the in-frame clones, and not every one. V, J and clone size are taken as reported in that table, and D and trimming were inferred from the DNA itself. The table records around 70,000 clones, roughly 90% of them present only once. Germline lookup yields CDR1 SNHLY and CDR2 FYNNEI. V was shortened by 6 bases and J by 6 bases, with 11 bases between the two germline ends. The CDR3 contains 13 residues. The source of this sequence is a man aged 50 or older with acute or convalescent COVID-19. V gene TRBV2 combines with J gene TRBJ2-2; D possibly corresponds to TRBD1 (6 bases). The sequenced material came from peripheral blood. CDR3 sequence reads: CASSTRGSGELFF. CDR3 in DNA: TGTGCCAGCAGCACCAGGGGATCCGGGGAGCTGTTTTTT.